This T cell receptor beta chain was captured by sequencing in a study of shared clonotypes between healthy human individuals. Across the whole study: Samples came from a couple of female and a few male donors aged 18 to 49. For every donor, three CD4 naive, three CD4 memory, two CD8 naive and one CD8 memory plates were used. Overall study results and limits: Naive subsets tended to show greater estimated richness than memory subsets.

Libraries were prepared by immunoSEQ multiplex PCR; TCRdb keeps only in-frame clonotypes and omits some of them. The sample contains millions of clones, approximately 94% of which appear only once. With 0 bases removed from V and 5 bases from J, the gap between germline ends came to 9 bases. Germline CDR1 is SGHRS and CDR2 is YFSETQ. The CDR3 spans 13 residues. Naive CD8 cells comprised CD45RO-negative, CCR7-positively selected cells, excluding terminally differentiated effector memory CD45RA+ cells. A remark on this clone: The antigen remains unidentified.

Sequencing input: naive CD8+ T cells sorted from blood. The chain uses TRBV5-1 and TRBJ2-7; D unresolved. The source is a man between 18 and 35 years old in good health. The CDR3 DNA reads TGCGCCAGCAGCTTGGACGGGCCCAACGAGCAGTACTTC. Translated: CASSLDGPNEQYF.